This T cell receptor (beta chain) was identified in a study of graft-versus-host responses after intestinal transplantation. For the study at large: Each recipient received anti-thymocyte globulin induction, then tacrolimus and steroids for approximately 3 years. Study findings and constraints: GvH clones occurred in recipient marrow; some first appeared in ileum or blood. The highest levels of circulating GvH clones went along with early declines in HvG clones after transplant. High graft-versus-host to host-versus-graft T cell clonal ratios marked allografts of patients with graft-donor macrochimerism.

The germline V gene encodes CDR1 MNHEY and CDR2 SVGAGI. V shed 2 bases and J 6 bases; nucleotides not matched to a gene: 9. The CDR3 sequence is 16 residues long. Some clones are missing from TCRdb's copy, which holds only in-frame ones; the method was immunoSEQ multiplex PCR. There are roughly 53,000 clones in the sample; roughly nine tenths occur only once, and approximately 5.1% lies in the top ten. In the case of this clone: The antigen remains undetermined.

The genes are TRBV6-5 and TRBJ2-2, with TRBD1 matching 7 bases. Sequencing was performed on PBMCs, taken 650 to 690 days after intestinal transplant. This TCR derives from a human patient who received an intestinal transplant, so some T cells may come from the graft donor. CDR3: CASSYTPTGAAGELFF. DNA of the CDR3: TGTGCCAGCAGTTACACCCCAACAGGGGCGGCCGGGGAGCTGTTTTTT.